This is a list of T cell receptor beta chains from one sample in a study of blood T cell repertoires in COVID-19. TCRdb's table, derived via immunoSEQ multiplex PCR, lists solely in-frame clones and lacks some. The data contain more than 45,000 clones, 86% of them singletons. Sequences were obtained from peripheral blood. Receptors originate from an older man with acute or convalescent COVID-19. Both conserved end residues are part of each CDR3. The order of the fields is D gene, V gene, J gene, clone size, CDR3 protein, CDR3 DNA. A D gene is named only where the DNA matches it firmly. For some rows the clone size is stated as once, few or many, or as a class when expanded; others skip it.

>-|TRBV7-8|TRBJ2-7|-
CASSFSPTALGYEQYF
TGTGCCAGCAGCTTCTCCCCGACAGCGCTGGGCTACGAGCAGTACTTC
>-|TRBV19|TRBJ1-1|-
CASSIRRGGTEAFF
TGTGCCAGTAGTATTAGAAGGGGGGGCACTGAAGCTTTCTTT
>TRBD1|TRBV6-5|TRBJ1-4|-
CASIKGATEKLFF
TGTGCCAGCATCAAGGGGGCGACAGAAAAACTGTTTTTT
>TRBD1|TRBV7-2|TRBJ1-1|-
CASSFGQGNTEAFF
TGTGCCAGCAGCTTTGGACAGGGGAACACTGAAGCTTTCTTT
>TRBD2|TRBV5-4|TRBJ2-3|-
CASSFSRGGPDTQYF
TGTGCCAGCAGCTTTAGTCGGGGGGGCCCAGATACGCAGTATTTT
>-|TRBV12-3/TRBV12-4|TRBJ1-1|-
CASSFGLNTEAFF
TGTGCCAGCAGTTTTGGCCTGAACACTGAAGCTTTCTTT
>TRBD1|TRBV19|TRBJ1-5|-
CASSTRQGSNQPQHF
TGTGCCAGTAGTACCCGACAGGGAAGCAATCAGCCCCAGCATTTT
>-|TRBV28|TRBJ1-2|-
CASSPPPQGNYGYTF
TGTGCCAGCAGTCCTCCCCCACAGGGAAACTATGGCTACACCTTC
>TRBD2|TRBV5-4|TRBJ2-2|-
CASSLGGGAGGELFF
TGTGCCAGCAGCTTGGGCGGGGGGGCCGGCGGGGAGCTGTTTTTT
>-|TRBV18|TRBJ1-2|-
CASSPPPNGYGYTF
TGTGCCAGCTCACCACCGCCTAATGGCTATGGCTACACCTTC
>TRBD2|TRBV7-2|TRBJ2-1|-
CASSLGGLAGNNEQFF
TGTGCCAGCAGCTTAGGAGGTCTAGCGGGGAACAATGAGCAGTTCTTC
>-|TRBV14|TRBJ2-6|-
CASSNRQSSGANVLTF
TGTGCCAGCAGCAACCGACAGAGCTCTGGGGCCAACGTCCTGACTTTC
>TRBD2|TRBV12-3/TRBV12-4|TRBJ2-7|-
CASSFAGGYEQYF
TGTGCCAGCAGTTTCGCGGGGGGCTACGAGCAGTACTTC
>-|TRBV19|TRBJ2-1|-
CASLSTTPSNEQFF
TGTGCCAGTCTCTCTACGACTCCATCCAATGAGCAGTTCTTC
>-|TRBV20-1|TRBJ1-3|-
CSANPGVGIYF
TGCAGTGCTAATCCAGGGGTAGGCATATATTTT
>TRBD2|TRBV7-2|TRBJ2-2|-
CASSWTSGGGELFF
TGTGCCAGCAGCTGGACTAGCGGGGGCGGGGAGCTGTTTTTT
>TRBD1|TRBV27|TRBJ1-4|-
CASSSSTGVREKLFF
TGTGCCAGCAGTTCCTCGACAGGGGTACGGGAAAAACTGTTTTTT
>TRBD1|TRBV19|TRBJ2-1|once
CASLRTGDPSFEQFF
TGTGCCAGTCTCCGGACAGGGGATCCTAGTTTTGAGCAGTTCTTC
>-|TRBV4-1|TRBJ2-7|-
CASSQAGSTGYEQYF
TGCGCCAGCAGCCAAGCAGGGTCCACCGGGTACGAGCAGTACTTC
>-|TRBV21-1|TRBJ2-7|-
CASSQKEAGGNEQYF
TGTGCCAGCAGCCAAAAGGAGGCAGGGGGCAACGAGCAGTACTTC
>-|TRBV18|TRBJ1-4|-
CASSRGTNEKLFF
TGTGCCAGCTCTAGAGGCACTAATGAAAAACTGTTTTTT
>-|TRBV15|TRBJ2-5|-
CATSRVGSPQETQYF
TGTGCCACCAGCAGAGTGGGCAGTCCCCAAGAGACCCAGTACTTC
>TRBD1|TRBV5-1|TRBJ1-2|-
CASRLWAGTGEGYTF
TGCGCCAGCAGGCTCTGGGCCGGGACAGGGGAAGGCTACACCTTC
>-|TRBV10-1|TRBJ1-1|-
CASSQGPWTEAFF
TGCGCCAGCAGTCAGGGGCCGTGGACTGAAGCTTTCTTT
>TRBD1|TRBV10-3|TRBJ1-5|-
CAISESDRGFGNQPQHF
TGTGCCATCAGCGAATCGGACAGGGGATTCGGCAATCAGCCCCAGCATTTT
>TRBD1|TRBV18|TRBJ1-1|-
CASSAPNQQGKTEAFF
TGTGCCAGCTCTGCACCGAATCAACAGGGGAAGACTGAAGCTTTCTTT
>-|TRBV5-4|TRBJ1-2|-
CASSLDRQRGYTF
TGTGCCAGCAGCTTGGACCGCCAGAGGGGCTACACCTTC
>TRBD1|TRBV6-5|TRBJ2-7|-
CASSYSRTGPNEQYF
TGTGCCAGCAGTTACTCGAGGACAGGTCCCAACGAGCAGTACTTC
>-|TRBV2|TRBJ1-3|-
CASSEQITGNTIYF
TGTGCCAGCAGTGAACAGATAACTGGAAACACCATATATTTT